What follows describes a single T cell receptor (beta chain). This clonotype was seen a few times. The target of this receptor is not known. No much larger clone exists at a distance of one base, and base qualities are not known. Receptor amplification or capture employed 5' RACE. The run used an Illumina MiSeq. During library preparation, unique molecular identifiers were attached to individual cDNA molecules so that TCRs could be counted in a quantitative, reproducible way. Turning to the authors' computational methods: The median number of TCRs per sample was 95,638, ranging from about 23,224 to 700,000. The Decombinator software suite was used to annotate V, J and CDR3 in the TCR reads. For the PS versus PT1 abundance plots, all samples were subsampled to the same number of TCRs (28,000). Expanded TCRs were defined as absent before sensitization and observed at least eight times at the 2-week time point. TCRdb reprocessed the public reads (quality trimming at Q25 with fastp, clone calling with MiXCR) and kept in-frame beta chains. Identical CDR3 protein sequences are pooled into one entry, listed with their most common genes and DNA. These V and J calls originate from TCRdb's pipeline instead of the authors' own analysis. The sample table records over 95,000 distinct CDR3 sequences; 15% to 20% of these occur just once. Of the sample, 2.8% falls within the top ten clones.

Total RNA was extracted from unfractionated whole blood that had been collected in Tempus Blood RNA tubes. Four or five healthy volunteers acted as controls for TCR sequencing and had blood drawn at day 0, 2 weeks and 6 weeks. Trimming removed 8 bases from V and 5 bases from J, leaving 7 bases between the germline ends. Based on the germline V gene (reference sequence), the CDR1 and CDR2 sequences are GTSNPN and SVGIG. The CDR3 runs 10 amino acids, cysteine and phenylalanine included. Solely the CDR3 DNA is kept, with 30 bases framed from the first base. The sample originates from a study of human T cells and chemical hapten exposure (dated by TCRdb to the early 2020s). General notes on the study: Libraries were pooled for sequencing, and per-sample TCR yields varied mainly because of small differences in library volumes within the pool. The study tracked peripheral blood TCR repertoire changes in vivo during primary and secondary sensitization to the hapten diphenylcyclopropenone (DPC) in alopecia patients. From each blood RNA sample, both TCR alpha and TCR beta chains were sequenced. Study-wide findings and limitations: Repeated subsampling changed both the strength of the expansion versus patch-test correlation and the threshold at which that correlation became significant. No change with DPC sensitization was found in the number of TCRs above 1 in 1000 frequency, and no evidence of global repertoire structure alterations was found.

The receptor chain draws on TRBV30 and TRBJ2-1; the D gene cannot be named for sure. This sequence was found in a human donor in good health. The CDR3 here reads CAGSNNEQFF. In nucleotides, the sequence is TGTGCCGGATCTAACAATGAGCAGTTCTTC.